This TCR beta chain was documented in a study of CD8 T cells in ankylosing spondylitis. One entry per CDR3 protein results from TCRdb running MiXCR on the 5' RACE reads. This table holds a few hundred thousand distinct CDR3 sequences, roughly 10% found once. Trimming shortened V by 0 bases and J by 7 bases, and 22 bases separated the two germline ends. The CDR3 has 17 residues. From germline, CDR1 is LGHDT and CDR2 YNNKEL (reference sequence). This clonotype has only a few counts. The target antigen is unknown. Regarding the study as a whole: Apparently characteristic of ankylosing spondylitis blood was a TCR beta motif (fewer than 10 highly homologous variants).

Sequences were obtained from blood, either unsorted or a sorted T cell fraction (not recorded which). The chain combines TRBV3-1 with TRBJ2-7; D is ambiguous. The sequence was collected from a male donor with ankylosing spondylitis or in good health (not recorded which). The CDR3 DNA sequence: TGTGCCAGCAGCCAAGAGTCAGAGGCAGGTTCCCTTCAGGAGCAGTACTTC. Its translation: CASSQESEAGSLQEQYF.